The 10 T cell receptor beta chains reported below all come from one sample, sequenced in a study of Ad26.COV2.S vaccination and SARS-CoV-2 variants. Treatment denoted: about 20 received Ad26.COV2.S at low or high dose, single or two shots; 5 received placebo; per-sample allocation not given. Collection of samples fell on day 63 after the first vaccine or placebo injection. The method was immunoSEQ multiplex PCR; TCRdb's version includes in-frame clones alone and lacks a portion of them. This sample has about 420,000 clones, with roughly 90% found just once. Source: peripheral blood, taken in a trial of Ad26.COV2.S vaccine versus placebo. Receptor source: a person between 18 and 65 years old who received the Ad26.COV2.S COVID-19 vaccine or a placebo.

The chain is built from TRBV5-1 and TRBJ1-5; 10 nucleotides line up with TRBD1. This CDR3 is built from 13 residues. Trimming cost V 3 bases and J 9 bases; bases outside gene matches: 3. Germline assignment: CDR1 SGHRS and CDR2 YFSETQ. The CDR3 loop reads CASSSTGGGPQHF. As DNA, the CDR3 is TGCGCCAGCAGCTCGACAGGGGGCGGGCCCCAGCATTTT. The full variable domain, its missing parts supplied by reference TRBV5-1 and TRBJ1-5, is KAGVTQTPRYLIKTRGQQVTLSCSPISGHRSVSWYQQTPGQGLQFLFEYFSETQRNKGNFPGRFSGRQFSNSRSEMNVSTLELGDSALYLCASSSTGGGPQHFGDGTRLSIL.

This clone came up a few times. The chain couples TRBV7-3 to TRBJ2-5, with a weak D call TRBD1 (6 bases). The germline gives CDR1 SGHTA, CDR2 FQGTGA. The CDR3 covers 13 residues. Trimming took 5 bases from V and 2 from J, leaving 9 bases between them. The CDR3 DNA reads as TGTGCCAGCAGCCCCGACAGGCAAGAGACCCAGTACTTC. Translating it yields CASSPDRQETQYF.

This clone has just one count. The chain combines TRBV2 with TRBJ2-7; a weak D match, TRBD1 (5 bases). CDR1 is SNHLY, CDR2 FYNNEI, per germline. The germline V and J ends were trimmed by 4 bases and 3 bases, with 13 bases remaining between them. The CDR3 is made up of 14 amino acids. CDR3 protein: CASSGGHTLYEQYF. The CDR3 DNA reads TGTGCCAGCAGTGGAGGACATACACTCTACGAGCAGTACTTC.

V is TRBV10-3 and J is TRBJ2-5, with 9 bases aligning to TRBD1. V lost 10 bases, J lost 3 bases, and 3 bases stayed unmatched. This CDR3 comprises 12 residues. From germline, CDR1 is ENHRY and CDR2 SYGVKD. The CDR3 DNA follows: TGTGCCAGCCGGGACAGGGAAGAGACCCAGTACTTC. Translation gives CASRDREETQYF.

This chain connects TRBV7-3 to TRBJ1-6, with 7 bases that match TRBD1. V gave up 5 bases and J gave up 7 bases; unmatched junction bases: 2. Germline-derived CDR1 and CDR2 are SGHTA and FQGTGA. This CDR3 is built from 13 residues. CDR3 in DNA: TGTGCCAGCAGCCAGGGACAGAATTCACCCCTCCACTTT. This sequence encodes CASSQGQNSPLHF.

In this sample, this clone turned up once. This chain uses TRBV6-2 or TRBV6-3 with TRBJ1-6; no clear D gene. Germline loops: CDR1 MNHEY, CDR2 SVGEGT. V dropped 2 bases and J dropped 7 bases, with 12 bases sitting between them. The CDR3 is 15 residues long. In DNA, the CDR3 is TGTGCCAGCAGTTACAGGGTGCCTGAGAATTCACCCCTCCACTTT. It translates to CASSYRVPENSPLHF.

This clone was picked up a small number of times. This chain links TRBV6-2 or TRBV6-3 with TRBJ1-1; D possibly corresponds to TRBD1 (5 bases). Germline V gives CDR1 MNHEY, CDR2 SVGEGT. The CDR3 has 11 amino acids. The ends were cut back, 10 bases at V and 6 bases at J, with 12 bases in the middle. The CDR3 sequence: CATSGGSEAFF. CDR3 nucleotide sequence: TGTGCCACCAGCGGGGGATCTGAAGCTTTCTTT.

The chain is built from TRBV12-3 or TRBV12-4 and TRBJ1-2; no firm D call. The CDR3 totals 12 residues. V gave up 6 bases and J gave up 0 bases, with 5 bases separating them. CDR3: CASSLTNYGYTF. DNA for the CDR3: TGTGCCAGCAGCCTTACTAACTATGGCTACACCTTC.

The chain combines TRBV7-2 with TRBJ1-3, with D possibly being TRBD1 (6 bases). Germline values: CDR1 SGHTA, CDR2 FQGNSA. The germline V and J ends were trimmed by 4 bases and 0 bases, with 13 bases remaining between them. The CDR3 totals 16 residues. The CDR3 region is CASSSQGRLSGNTIYF. The DNA for the CDR3 is TGTGCCAGCAGCTCACAGGGACGCCTCTCTGGAAACACCATATATTTT.

The genes are TRBV5-1 and TRBJ2-2; TRBD1 matches 7 bases. The CDR3 length is 16 residues. From germline, CDR1 is SGHRS and CDR2 YFSETQ. With V trimmed by 0 bases and J by 4 bases, 6 bases remained unmatched. This CDR3 reads CASSLGQGETTGELFF. The CDR3 nucleotides read TGCGCCAGCAGCTTGGGGCAGGGGGAGACCACCGGGGAGCTGTTTTTT.